These 26 T cell receptor beta chains originate from one sample sequenced in a study of OX40 agonist ivuxolimab in advanced cancers. Measured with immunoSEQ multiplex PCR; TCRdb has only the in-frame clones, and not every one. Among about 45,000 clones listed, about 88% were seen once. The input for sequencing was CD4+ or CD8+ T cells sorted from blood, taken in a trial of the OX40 agonist ivuxolimab. These TCRs come from an adult with an advanced solid tumor such as melanoma, head and neck, liver or kidney cancer.

This chain connects TRBV5-6 to TRBJ1-5, with a tentative D call TRBD1 (5 bases). The length of the CDR3 is 13 residues. V lost 5 bases, J lost 0 bases, and 6 bases lay in between. The germline CDR1 and CDR2 sequences are SGHDT and YYEEEE. CDR3 DNA sequence: TGTGCCAGCAGTCAGGGTAGCAATCAGCCCCAGCATTTT. Protein: CASSQGSNQPQHF. Based on the CDR3 plus reference TRBV5-6 and TRBJ1-5, the full variable domain is DAGVTQSPTHLIKTRGQQVTLRCSPKSGHDTVSWYQQALGQGPQFIFQYYEEEERQRGNFPDRFSGHQFPNYSSELNVNALLLGDSALYLCASSQGSNQPQHFGDGTRLSIL.

In this sample, this clone turned up once. This rearrangement joins TRBV5-1 to TRBJ2-3, with D hard to call. The germline V gene has CDR1 SGHRS and CDR2 YFSETQ. CDR3 size: 14 residues. V was trimmed by 4 bases and J by 0 bases, leaving 9 bases between them. CDR3 nucleotide sequence: TGCGCCAGCAGCCCCTACGGCAGCACAGATACGCAGTATTTT. Its protein product is CASSPYGSTDTQYF.

The chain combines TRBV28 with TRBJ1-4; D ambiguous. Between the trimmed V and J ends, which lost 6 bases and 1 base, there was a span of 12 bases. Germline-derived CDR1 and CDR2 are MDHEN and SYDVKM. This CDR3 spans 15 amino acids. The CDR3 DNA follows: TGTGCCAGCAGCCCGAGGGTTTTAACTAATGAAAAACTGTTTTTT. It yields the protein CASSPRVLTNEKLFF.

V usage is TRBV18 and J usage is TRBJ2-3; 9 positions match TRBD1. The germline gives CDR1 KGHSH, CDR2 LQKENI. This CDR3 has 14 residues. V dropped 2 bases and J dropped 8; count of bases not matched to a gene: 5. CDR3 DNA: TGTGCCAGCTCACCAGAACAGGGGGCGCGTACGCAGTATTTT. Its translation: CASSPEQGARTQYF.

J is TRBJ2-1 and V is TRBV11-3; D may be TRBD2 (6 bases). V was clipped by 4 bases and J by 10 bases, with 11 bases between them. Germline CDR1 SGHNT, CDR2 YENEEA. This CDR3 contains 12 residues. CDR3 region: CASSWGESEQFF. CDR3 nucleotides: TGTGCCAGCAGCTGGGGGGAGTCCGAGCAGTTCTTC.

V is TRBV7-9 and J is TRBJ1-1; D may be TRBD1 (6 bases). Germline V CDR1 and CDR2: SEHNR, FQNEAQ (reference sequence). The V and J ends lost 4 bases and 10 bases respectively, with 16 bases between them. The CDR3 covers 13 residues. The CDR3 DNA is TGTGCCAGCAGCTCGTGGGACAAGGAACGAGCTTTCTTT. This sequence encodes CASSSWDKERAFF.

The chain carries TRBV11-2 and TRBJ2-5; D is unresolved. Germline V gives CDR1 SGHAT, CDR2 FQNNGV. V was pared by 5 bases and J by 0 bases, with 7 bases between. This CDR3 spans 13 amino acids. The CDR3 nucleotides are TGTGCCAGCAGCCCAGGACACCAAGAGACCCAGTACTTC. It specifies CASSPGHQETQYF.

This clone was counted a single time. The J gene is TRBJ2-6, the V gene TRBV18; maybe TRBD1 (6 bases). The CDR3 runs to 17 residues. Trimming stripped 3 bases from V and 3 bases from J, with 15 bases between. Looked up from germline, CDR1 is KGHSH and CDR2 is LQKENI. CDR3 protein: CASSPPRGYFGANVLTF. For the CDR3, the DNA is TGTGCCAGCTCACCCCCCAGGGGCTATTTTGGGGCCAACGTCCTGACTTTC.

This clone was counted a single time. The chain recombines TRBV1 with TRBJ1-5. TRBV1 is listed as a pseudogene. CDR3 length equals 16 residues. The CDR3 DNA is TGCACCAGCAGCCAAGGGGGTAGTAAGGGGAGCCAGCCCCAGCATTTT. This gives the protein CTSSQGGSKGSQPQHF.

CDR3 sequence (DNA): TGTGCCAGCAGTCCCGTCTATTTGGTCGGCACTGAAGCTTTCTTT. As protein: CASSPVYLVGTEAFF. The chain uses TRBV28 and TRBJ1-1, with D hard to call. Per the germline V gene, CDR1 is MDHEN and CDR2 is SYDVKM. This CDR3 region has 15 residues. Trimming cost V 5 bases and J 4 bases, with 17 bases left between them. The entire variable domain, with the rest obtained from reference TRBV28 and TRBJ1-1, is as follows: DVKVTQSSRYLVKRTGEKVFLECVQDMDHENMFWYRQDPGLGLRLIYFSYDVKMKEKGDIPEGYSVSREKKERFSLILESASTNQTSMYLCASSPVYLVGTEAFFGQGTRLTVV.

The CDR3 loop reads CASSQTGVAFF. CDR3 bases: TGTGCCAGCAGCCAAACAGGGGTGGCTTTCTTT. The V and J genes are TRBV5-5 and TRBJ1-1; TRBD1 aligns across 7 bases. Germline trimming cut 4 bases from V and 11 bases from J; bases unmatched to any gene: 5. CDR3 length: 11 amino acids. Germline V CDR1 and CDR2: SGHKS, YYEKEE (reference sequence). Full variable domain (missing parts from reference TRBV5-5 and TRBJ1-1): DAGVTQSPTHLIKTRGQQVTLRCSPISGHKSVSWYQQVLGQGPQFIFQYYEKEERGRGNFPDRFSARQFPNYSSELNVNALLLGDSALYLCASSQTGVAFFGQGTRLTVV.

The rearrangement uses TRBV29-1 and TRBJ1-3; perhaps TRBD1 as D (6 bases). V lost 4 bases, J lost 7 bases, and 14 bases lay in between. Germline CDR1 reads SQVTM; CDR2 reads ANQGSEA. CDR3 size: 13 residues. DNA for the CDR3: TGCAGCGTTGTGGCAGGGGTAAGGAACACCATATATTTT. Its protein is CSVVAGVRNTIYF.

The chain employs TRBV4-3 and TRBJ1-2; D uncertain. The ends were cut back, 3 bases at V and 2 bases at J, with 13 bases in the middle. Per the germline V gene, CDR1 is LGHNA and CDR2 is YSLEER. The CDR3 is made up of 15 amino acids. The CDR3 reads CASSHDLAGNYGYTF. The CDR3, as DNA: TGCGCCAGCAGCCACGACTTGGCGGGGAACTATGGCTACACCTTC.

The genes are TRBV28 and TRBJ2-5; no definite D call. Near its end, the DNA agrees better with TRBJ2-7, so the J call may be wrong. The CDR3 loop spans 13 amino acids. CDR1 is MDHEN and CDR2 is SYDVKM in the germline V gene. CDR3 nucleotide sequence: TGTGCCAGCAATCCCGGGCCGCCTTACGAGCAGTACTTC. It yields the protein CASNPGPPYEQYF.

This chain links TRBV29-1 with TRBJ2-5; 7 positions match TRBD2. V lost 4 bases to trimming and J lost 5 bases; unmatched junction nucleotides: 13. The CDR3 has 15 amino acids. From germline, CDR1 is SQVTM and CDR2 ANQGSEA. The CDR3 spells CSVVVRGKGGETQYF. The CDR3 DNA follows: TGCAGCGTTGTTGTACGGGGCAAGGGAGGGGAGACCCAGTACTTC.

V and J are TRBV9 and TRBJ2-7, with D perhaps matching TRBD1 (7 bases). V lost 4 bases, J lost 1 base, and 15 bases lay in between. This CDR3 region has 15 residues. Looked up from germline, CDR1 is SGDLS and CDR2 is YYNGEE. The CDR3 bases are TGTGCCAGCAGCTATGCGTCAGGGGGGTCCTACGAGCAGTACTTC. This sequence encodes CASSYASGGSYEQYF.

The chain carries TRBV19 and TRBJ1-5; 8 bases fit TRBD1. The CDR3 loop spans 14 amino acids. V lost 7 bases to trimming and J lost 3 bases; unmatched junction nucleotides: 5. CDR1 LNHDA and CDR2 SQIVND come from the germline V gene (reference sequence). Written as DNA, the CDR3 is TGTGCCAGTAAAACGGACAGGGTCAATCAGCCCCAGCATTTT. It codes for CASKTDRVNQPQHF.

The V gene is TRBV10-2, the J gene TRBJ2-3; D is uncertain. Trimming shortened V by 6 bases and J by 4 bases, and 14 bases separated the two germline ends. Germline assignment: CDR1 WSHSY and CDR2 SAAADI. This CDR3 has 14 residues. CDR3: CASSSGWVPDTQYF. The CDR3 DNA sequence: TGCGCCAGCAGCTCCGGTTGGGTGCCAGATACGCAGTATTTT.

This rearrangement joins TRBV29-1 to TRBJ2-7, with TRBD1 matching 8 bases. CDR1 is SQVTM, CDR2 ANQGSEA, per germline. V shed 4 bases and J 4 bases; nucleotides not matched to a gene: 6. The CDR3 length is 13 residues. The CDR3 is CSVALGQGYEQYF. The CDR3 DNA sequence: TGCAGCGTTGCACTAGGACAGGGATACGAGCAGTACTTC.

In its sample, this clone was seen once. This sequence joins TRBV7-2 and TRBJ2-1; TRBD2 aligns across 7 bases. After removal of 1 base from V and 4 bases from J, the junction contained 4 bases not matched to a gene. CDR1 is SGHTA, CDR2 FQGNSA, per germline. The CDR3 runs 15 residues. The CDR3 loop is CASSLVGTNYNEQFF. In DNA form, the CDR3 reads TGTGCCAGCAGCTTAGTGGGGACTAATTACAATGAGCAGTTCTTC.

This clone was counted between two and nine times. The gene calls are TRBV5-6 and TRBJ2-2; a weak D match, TRBD2 (5 bases). Germline CDR1 is SGHDT and CDR2 is YYEEEE. V lost 2 bases and J lost 6, with 17 bases in between. This CDR3 has 16 residues. CDR3 sequence reads: CASSFRPASPPGELFF. In nucleotides, the CDR3 is TGTGCCAGCAGCTTCAGGCCGGCTAGCCCTCCCGGGGAGCTGTTTTTT.

Only one count was recorded for this clone. The rearrangement joins TRBV7-2 to TRBJ1-2; 8 bases are shared with TRBD1. The germline CDR1 and CDR2 sequences are SGHTA and FQGNSA. Germline trimming cut 5 bases from V and 4 bases from J; bases unmatched to any gene: 6. This CDR3 has 14 residues. DNA for the CDR3: TGTGCCAGCAGCCCCGGGACAGGATCCTATGGCTACACCTTC. It encodes CASSPGTGSYGYTF.

As DNA, the CDR3 is TGCGCCAGCAGCTTGGATGGGGGTAGGCGGAGGGCCCAGTACTTC. It is translated as CASSLDGGRRRAQYF. The V call is TRBV5-1, the J call TRBJ2-5; perhaps TRBD2 as D (6 bases). This CDR3 spans 15 amino acids. Germline V lookup: CDR1 SGHRS, CDR2 YFSETQ. Trimming stripped 0 bases from V and 9 bases from J, with 18 bases between.

The gene calls are TRBV18 and TRBJ1-2, with 8 nucleotides matching TRBD1. Germline V gene lookup returns CDR1 KGHSH and CDR2 LQKENI. Unmatched junction bases numbered 7, after V lost 2 bases and J lost 2 bases. The CDR3 covers 16 residues. CDR3 in DNA: TGTGCCAGCTCACCATACACCGGACAGGGAAACTATGGCTACACCTTC. Translating gives CASSPYTGQGNYGYTF.

The chain recombines TRBV25-1 with TRBJ2-7; a weak D match, TRBD2 (5 bases). Germline V gene lookup returns CDR1 MGHDK and CDR2 SYGVNS. CDR3 length equals 13 residues. V lost 6 bases to trimming and J lost 2 bases, with 11 bases between them. CDR3 sequence (DNA): TGTGCCAGCAGCCTCCCCGGGACCTACGAGCAGTACTTC. Its translation is CASSLPGTYEQYF.

This clone appeared a single time. The V gene is TRBV20-1, the J gene TRBJ2-7; D remains ambiguous. The ends were cut back, 5 bases at V and 7 bases at J, with 9 bases in the middle. The CDR3 spans 10 residues. Germline V lookup: CDR1 DFQATT, CDR2 SNEGSKA (reference sequence). The CDR3 loop reads CSAFVGEQYF. The CDR3 DNA is TGCAGTGCTTTCGTGGGGGAGCAGTACTTC.